Each of the 4 T cell receptor beta chains below was sequenced from the same sample in a study of T-cell memory formation after mild COVID-19. TCRdb itself ran the 5' RACE reads through MiXCR, one entry per CDR3 protein. The sample holds fewer than 250,000 distinct CDR3 sequences, around 30% seen once. Sequencing input: PBMCs or a T cell subset sorted from them (not recorded which). The receptors here all came from an adult woman who had mild COVID-19 (a few samples of this study predate the infection). Cell type and time point are not known.

This clonotype was found once. The CDR3 DNA reads TGTGCCAGCAGCGGCGGGGGTAGCACAGATACGCAGTATTTT. The encoded protein is CASSGGGSTDTQYF. The chain employs TRBV7-3 and TRBJ2-3; 7 nucleotides agree with TRBD2. Germline V gene lookup returns CDR1 SGHTA and CDR2 FQGTGA. With V trimmed by 5 bases and J by 0 bases, 2 bases remained unmatched. The CDR3 contains 14 residues.

The chain has TRBV5-1 and TRBJ2-1; D gene ambiguous. The CDR3 length is 15 residues. V gave up 0 bases and J gave up 2 bases, with 9 bases separating them. Germline-derived CDR1 and CDR2 are SGHRS and YFSETQ. The CDR3 loop reads CASSLAGDPYNEQFF. Written as DNA, the CDR3 is TGCGCCAGCAGCTTGGCCGGAGACCCCTACAATGAGCAGTTCTTC.

In its sample, this clonotype was seen many times. The J gene is TRBJ2-7, the V gene TRBV20-1; D tentatively reads TRBD1 or TRBD2 (6 bases each). The V end was cut by 6 bases, the J end by 1 base, with 19 bases between. Germline-derived CDR1 and CDR2 are DFQATT and SNEGSKA (reference sequence). CDR3 length equals 15 residues. The CDR3 region has the DNA TGCAGTGCCCCTCTGACAGGAGGGGGATCCTACGAGCAGTACTTC. Translation gives CSAPLTGGGSYEQYF.

This clonotype has more than one count but fewer than ten. The V and J genes are TRBV9 and TRBJ2-7; TRBD2 agrees at 7 bases. CDR3 length: 15 residues. The V gene's germline CDR1 is SGDLS and CDR2 YYNGEE. The V segment lost 4 bases and the J segment 0 bases; nucleotides outside the gene matches: 7. The chain's CDR3 is CASSPSSGPSYEQYF. The CDR3, as DNA: TGTGCCAGCAGCCCATCTAGCGGTCCCTCCTACGAGCAGTACTTC.